These 6 T cell receptor beta chains were sequenced from one sample in a study of shared clonotypes between healthy human individuals (dated by TCRdb to about 2020). The library came from the immunoSEQ multiplex PCR assay. The table comes from immuneACCESS by way of TCRdb, which keeps in-frame sequences with V and J called. Part of the clones is missing from these tables; in studies checked, under half for an unresolved V gene and the rest for unknown reasons. This sample has around 500,000 clones in its table, and less than 80% of those were observed once. The ten largest clonotypes hold about an eighth of the sample. Material: PBMCs. Receptor source: a woman aged 40-49 years in good health. Some clones in this sample may be carry-over from other donors' samples.

This clone was observed a few times. This chain joins TRBV19 and TRBJ1-4; D unresolved. Trimming stripped 6 bases from V and 0 bases from J, with 8 bases between. The CDR3 extends over 14 amino acids. Germline loops: CDR1 LNHDA, CDR2 SQIVND (reference sequence). The CDR3: CASRDGPTNEKLFF. In DNA form, the CDR3 reads TGTGCCAGTAGGGACGGACCAACTAATGAAAAACTGTTTTTT.

The V and J genes are TRBV5-8 and TRBJ2-5; D is tentatively TRBD1 or TRBD2 (5 bases each). In germline, CDR1 is SGHTS, CDR2 YDEGEE. Trimming left V 1 base short and J 4 bases short, with 8 bases between. CDR3 length: 13 residues. CDR3 sequence (DNA): TGTGCCAGCAGCTTGCCCGGGACAGAGACCCAGTACTTC. This gives the protein CASSLPGTETQYF.

This clone appeared a few times. This chain connects TRBV5-1 to TRBJ2-3, with 9 positions matching TRBD2. The CDR3 has 17 amino acids. Germline CDR1 reads SGHRS; CDR2 reads YFSETQ. Losses at the gene ends were 5 bases for V and 2 bases for J; bases not matched to a gene: 12. The CDR3 loop reads CASSPEWVAGATDTQYF. CDR3 DNA sequence: TGCGCCAGCAGTCCGGAGTGGGTAGCGGGGGCCACAGATACGCAGTATTTT.

This clone was recorded only once. The V gene is TRBV5-1, the J gene TRBJ2-5; D is unclear. This CDR3 comprises 16 residues. The V end lost 4 bases, the J end lost 0 bases, and 16 bases lay between the germline ends. The germline V gene encodes CDR1 SGHRS and CDR2 YFSETQ. CDR3 in DNA: TGCGCCAGCAGCCCCACTTCCCGCGGCCACCAAGAGACCCAGTACTTC. Translation: CASSPTSRGHQETQYF. Based on the CDR3 plus reference TRBV5-1 and TRBJ2-5, the full variable domain is KAGVTQTPRYLIKTRGQQVTLSCSPISGHRSVSWYQQTPGQGLQFLFEYFSETQRNKGNFPGRFSGRQFSNSRSEMNVSTLELGDSALYLCASSPTSRGHQETQYFGPGTRLLVL.

The rearrangement uses TRBV5-4 and TRBJ2-5, with D possibly being TRBD2 (5 bases). CDR3 length: 17 amino acids. Per germline, CDR1 SGHNT and CDR2 YYREEE (reference sequence). V gave up 0 bases and J gave up 0 bases, with 15 bases separating them. The CDR3 loop is CASSLGPSGKYQETQYF. Written as DNA, the CDR3 is TGTGCCAGCAGCTTGGGCCCCAGCGGAAAGTACCAAGAGACCCAGTACTTC.

This rearrangement joins TRBV5-4 to TRBJ2-5, with 11 nucleotides matching TRBD2. This CDR3 contains 15 residues. Germline V gene sequence: CDR1 SGHNT, CDR2 YYREEE (reference sequence). The V segment lost 3 bases and the J segment 8 bases; nucleotides outside the gene matches: 9. The CDR3 here is CASSSGLAGQGTQYF. The CDR3 coding sequence is TGTGCCAGCAGCTCCGGACTAGCGGGCCAAGGAACCCAGTACTTC.